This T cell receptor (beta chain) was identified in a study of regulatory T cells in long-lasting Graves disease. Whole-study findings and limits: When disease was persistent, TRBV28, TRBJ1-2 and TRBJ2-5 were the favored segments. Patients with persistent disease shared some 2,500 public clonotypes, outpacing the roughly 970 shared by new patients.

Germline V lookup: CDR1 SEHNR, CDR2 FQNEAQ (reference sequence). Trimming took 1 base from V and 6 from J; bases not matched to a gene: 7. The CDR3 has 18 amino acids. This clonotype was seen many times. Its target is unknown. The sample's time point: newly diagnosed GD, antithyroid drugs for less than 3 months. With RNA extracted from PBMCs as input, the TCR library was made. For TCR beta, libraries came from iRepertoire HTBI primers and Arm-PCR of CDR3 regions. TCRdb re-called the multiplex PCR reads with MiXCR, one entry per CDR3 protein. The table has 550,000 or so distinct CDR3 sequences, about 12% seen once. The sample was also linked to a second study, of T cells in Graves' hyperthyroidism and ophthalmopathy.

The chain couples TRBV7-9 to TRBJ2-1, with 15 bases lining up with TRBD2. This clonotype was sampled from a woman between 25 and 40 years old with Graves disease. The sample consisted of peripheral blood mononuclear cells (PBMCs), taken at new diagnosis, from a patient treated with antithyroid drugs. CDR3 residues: CASSLVGLAGGGGNEQFF. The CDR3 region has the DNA TGTGCCAGCAGCTTAGTGGGACTAGCGGGAGGAGGGGGCAATGAGCAGTTCTTC.